This T cell receptor beta chain was sequenced for a study of cytomegalovirus exposure and HLA in healthy donors. In the PCR, 60 Vbeta and 13 Jbeta primers were used. Authors' methods: Approximately 87 million unique TCR beta chains, 9.5 million to 14 million shared, were counted in a later analysis. Repertoires were generated with immunoSEQ multiplex PCR, while TCRdb's copy carries only in-frame clones and drops some. V and J calls and clone size come straight from that table; D and trimming were deduced from the DNA. The data show some 150,000 clones, roughly 71% seen once. In regard to this clone: Its matching antigen is unknown.

Study observations and caveats: Researchers reportedly found TCR beta sequences accurately predicted most subjects' HLA-A and HLA-B alleles. Presence/absence analyses supposed approximately even sequencing depth among donors.

This CDR3 contains 16 residues. Trimming at V came to 3 bases and at J to 5 bases, leaving 11 bases not matched to a gene. The germline gives CDR1 SGHRS, CDR2 YFSETQ. Sequenced: PBMCs. The V and J genes are TRBV5-1 and TRBJ2-7, with 10 bases that match TRBD2. The receptor's source is a woman aged 40 to 55 in good health and CMV-seronegative. CDR3 region: CASSSRAGGHKNEQYF. In DNA form, the CDR3 reads TGCGCCAGCAGCTCTCGAGCGGGGGGGCATAAAAACGAGCAGTACTTC.